Given below is one T cell receptor beta chain in context. Antigen: not known. The sample comes from a study of cytomegalovirus exposure and HLA in healthy donors. Notes on the study in general: With later analysis, a missense DCLRE1C variant became linked to TCR beta V- and J-gene trimming. Analyses of presence and absence presupposed an approximately uniform sequencing depth across donors. According to an earlier analysis, most TCR beta V segments yielded productive rearrangements about 90% or about 30% of the time. Some V segments (TRBV6-2 and TRBV6-3 among them) were excluded as indistinguishable.

13 Jbeta primers and 60 Vbeta primers were used for the PCR. The method was immunoSEQ multiplex PCR; TCRdb's version includes in-frame clones alone and lacks a portion of them. In the table there are about 90,000 clones, 74% of which are singletons. Germline CDR1 MGHDK, CDR2 SYGVNS. V was trimmed by 0 bases and J by 10 bases, leaving 7 bases between them. This CDR3 contains 12 residues. This chain joins TRBV25-1 and TRBJ2-1, with a weak D call TRBD2 (6 bases). Specimen: PBMCs. This receptor was identified in a man aged 30 to 45 in good health and CMV-seropositive. CDR3 sequence reads: CASSEYGGEQFF. The CDR3 DNA follows: TGTGCCAGCAGTGAATACGGGGGAGAGCAGTTCTTC.